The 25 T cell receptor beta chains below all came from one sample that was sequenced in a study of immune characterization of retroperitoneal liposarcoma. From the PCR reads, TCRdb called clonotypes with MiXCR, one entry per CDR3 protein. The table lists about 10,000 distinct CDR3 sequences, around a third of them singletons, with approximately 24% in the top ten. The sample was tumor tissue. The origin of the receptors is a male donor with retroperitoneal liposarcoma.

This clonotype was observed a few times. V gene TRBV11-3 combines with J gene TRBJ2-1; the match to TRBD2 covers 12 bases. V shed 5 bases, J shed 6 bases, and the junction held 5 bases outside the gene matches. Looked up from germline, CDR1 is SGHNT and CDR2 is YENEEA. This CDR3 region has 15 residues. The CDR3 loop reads CASSPRTSGVNEQFF. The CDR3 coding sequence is TGTGCCAGCAGCCCCCGGACTAGCGGGGTCAATGAGCAGTTCTTC.

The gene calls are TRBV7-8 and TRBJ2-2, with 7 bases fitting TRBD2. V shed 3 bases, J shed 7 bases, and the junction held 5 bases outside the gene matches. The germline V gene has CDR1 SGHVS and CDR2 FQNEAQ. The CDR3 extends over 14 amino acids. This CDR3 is CASSFGLGVGELFF. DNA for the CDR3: TGTGCCAGCAGCTTTGGACTAGGGGTCGGGGAGCTGTTTTTT.

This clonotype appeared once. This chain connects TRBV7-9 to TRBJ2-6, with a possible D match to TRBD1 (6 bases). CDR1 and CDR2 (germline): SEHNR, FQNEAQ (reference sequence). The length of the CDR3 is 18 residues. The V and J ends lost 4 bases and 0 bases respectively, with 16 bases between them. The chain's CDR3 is CASSSYRDISSGANVLTF. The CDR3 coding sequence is TGTGCCAGCAGCTCCTACCGGGACATAAGCTCTGGGGCCAACGTCCTGACTTTC.

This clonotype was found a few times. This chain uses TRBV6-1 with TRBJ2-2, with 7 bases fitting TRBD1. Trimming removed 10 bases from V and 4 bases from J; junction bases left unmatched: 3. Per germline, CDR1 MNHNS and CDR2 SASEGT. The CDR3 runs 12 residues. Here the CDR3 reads CATRDSTGELFF. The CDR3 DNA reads TGTGCCACCCGGGACAGCACCGGGGAGCTGTTTTTT.

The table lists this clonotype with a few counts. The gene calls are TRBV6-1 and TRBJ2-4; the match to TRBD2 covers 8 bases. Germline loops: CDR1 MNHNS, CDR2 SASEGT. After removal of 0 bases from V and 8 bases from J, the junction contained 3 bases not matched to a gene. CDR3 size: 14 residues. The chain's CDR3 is CASSEALGGDIQYF. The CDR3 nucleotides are TGTGCCAGCAGTGAAGCACTCGGGGGGGACATTCAGTACTTC.

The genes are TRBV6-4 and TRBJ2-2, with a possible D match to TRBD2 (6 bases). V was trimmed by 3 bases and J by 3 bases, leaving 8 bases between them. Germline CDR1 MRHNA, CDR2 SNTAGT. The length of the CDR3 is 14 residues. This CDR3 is CASSEGEDTGELFF. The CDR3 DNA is TGTGCCAGCAGTGAAGGGGAGGACACCGGGGAGCTGTTTTTT.

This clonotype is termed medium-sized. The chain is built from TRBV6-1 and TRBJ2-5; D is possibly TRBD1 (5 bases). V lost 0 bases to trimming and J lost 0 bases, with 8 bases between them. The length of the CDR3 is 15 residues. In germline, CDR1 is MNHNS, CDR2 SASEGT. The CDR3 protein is CASSEADRYQETQYF. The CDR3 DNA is TGTGCCAGCAGTGAAGCTGACAGATACCAAGAGACCCAGTACTTC.

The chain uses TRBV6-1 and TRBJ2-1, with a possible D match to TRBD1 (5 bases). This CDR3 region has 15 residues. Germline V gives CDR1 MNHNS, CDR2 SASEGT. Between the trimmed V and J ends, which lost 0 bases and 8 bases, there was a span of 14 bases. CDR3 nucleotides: TGTGCCAGCAGTGAAGCGCTAGGGGCTGGATATGAGCAGTTCTTC. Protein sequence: CASSEALGAGYEQFF.

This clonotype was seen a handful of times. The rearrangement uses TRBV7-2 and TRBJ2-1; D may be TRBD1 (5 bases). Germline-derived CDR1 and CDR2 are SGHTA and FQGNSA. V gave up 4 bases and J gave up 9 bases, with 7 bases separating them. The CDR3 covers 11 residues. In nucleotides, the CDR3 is TGTGCCAGCAGCTGGGGCGGTGAGCAGTTCTTC. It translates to CASSWGGEQFF. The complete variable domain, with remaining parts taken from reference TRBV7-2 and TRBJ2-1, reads GAGVSQSPSNKVTEKGKDVELRCDPISGHTALYWYRQSLGQGLEFLIYFQGNSAPDKSGLPSDRFSAERTGGSVSTLTIQRTQQEDSAVYLCASSWGGEQFFGPGTRLTVL.

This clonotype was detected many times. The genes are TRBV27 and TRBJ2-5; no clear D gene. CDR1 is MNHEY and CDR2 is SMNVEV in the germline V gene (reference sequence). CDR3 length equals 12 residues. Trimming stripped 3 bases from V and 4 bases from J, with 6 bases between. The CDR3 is CASSFVGETQYF. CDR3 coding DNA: TGTGCCAGCAGTTTCGTAGGAGAGACCCAGTACTTC.

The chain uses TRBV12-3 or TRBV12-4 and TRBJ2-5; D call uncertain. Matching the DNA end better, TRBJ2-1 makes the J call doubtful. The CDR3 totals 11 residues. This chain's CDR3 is CASRVSNEQFF. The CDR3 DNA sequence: TGTGCCAGCAGGGTTAGCAATGAGCAGTTCTTC.

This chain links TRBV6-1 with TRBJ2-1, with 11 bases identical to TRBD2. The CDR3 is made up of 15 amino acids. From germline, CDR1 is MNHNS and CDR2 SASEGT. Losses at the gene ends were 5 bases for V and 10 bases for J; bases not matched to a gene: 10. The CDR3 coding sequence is TGTGCCAGCAGTTCGGGACTAGCGGCGTCCTACGAGCAGTTCTTC. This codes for CASSSGLAASYEQFF.

Here the CDR3 reads CASSDTVKNTGELFF. For the CDR3, the DNA is TGTGCCAGCAGTGATACAGTGAAGAACACCGGGGAGCTGTTTTTT. The chain employs TRBV12-3 or TRBV12-4 and TRBJ2-2; D remains unclear. The CDR3 extends over 15 amino acids. Trimming removed 5 bases from V and 1 base from J, with 11 bases in between.

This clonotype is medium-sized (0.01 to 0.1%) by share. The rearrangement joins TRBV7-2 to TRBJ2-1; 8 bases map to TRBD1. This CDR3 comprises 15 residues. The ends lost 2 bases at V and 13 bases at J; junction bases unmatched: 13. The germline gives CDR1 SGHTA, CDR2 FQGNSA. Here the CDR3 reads CASSLRTGNQETQFF. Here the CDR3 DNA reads TGTGCCAGCAGCTTAAGGACAGGGAATCAAGAGACCCAGTTCTTC.

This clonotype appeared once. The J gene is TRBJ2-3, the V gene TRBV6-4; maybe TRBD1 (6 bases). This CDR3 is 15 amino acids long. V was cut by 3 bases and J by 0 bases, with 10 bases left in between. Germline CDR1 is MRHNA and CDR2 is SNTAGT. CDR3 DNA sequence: TGTGCCAGCAGTGAGGGGGCAGGGAGCACAGATACGCAGTATTTT. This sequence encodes CASSEGAGSTDTQYF.

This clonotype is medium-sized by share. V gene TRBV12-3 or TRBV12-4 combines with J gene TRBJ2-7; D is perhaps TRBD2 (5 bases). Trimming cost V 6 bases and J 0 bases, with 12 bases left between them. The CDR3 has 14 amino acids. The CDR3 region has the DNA TGTGCCAGCAGCGTGGCTGGACTCTCCTACGAGCAGTACTTC. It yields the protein CASSVAGLSYEQYF.

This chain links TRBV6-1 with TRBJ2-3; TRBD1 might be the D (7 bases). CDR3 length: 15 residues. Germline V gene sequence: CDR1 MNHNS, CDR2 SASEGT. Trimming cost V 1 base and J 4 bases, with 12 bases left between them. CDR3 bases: TGTGCCAGCAGTGAAGAGGCAGGGGGGCCAGATACGCAGTATTTT. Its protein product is CASSEEAGGPDTQYF.

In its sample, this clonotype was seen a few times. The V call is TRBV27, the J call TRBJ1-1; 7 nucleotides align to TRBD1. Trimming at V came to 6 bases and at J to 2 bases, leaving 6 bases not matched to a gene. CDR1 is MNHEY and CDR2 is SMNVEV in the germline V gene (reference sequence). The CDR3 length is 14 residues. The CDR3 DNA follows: TGTGCCAGCAGCCACGGGACAGTAAACACTGAAGCTTTCTTT. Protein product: CASSHGTVNTEAFF.

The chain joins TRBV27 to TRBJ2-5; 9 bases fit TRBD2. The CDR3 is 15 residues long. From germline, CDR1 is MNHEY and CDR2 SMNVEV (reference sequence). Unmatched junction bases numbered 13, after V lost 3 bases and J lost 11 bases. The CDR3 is CASSFGNAGGDEQYF. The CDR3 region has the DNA TGTGCCAGCAGTTTCGGTAACGCGGGAGGGGATGAGCAGTACTTC.

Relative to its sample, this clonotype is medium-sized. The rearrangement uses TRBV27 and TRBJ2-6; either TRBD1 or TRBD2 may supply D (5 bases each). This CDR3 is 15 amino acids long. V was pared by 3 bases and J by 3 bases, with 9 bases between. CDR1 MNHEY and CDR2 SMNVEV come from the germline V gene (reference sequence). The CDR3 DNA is TGTGCCAGCAGTTTTCTGGGGGTTGGGGCCAACGTCCTGACTTTC. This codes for CASSFLGVGANVLTF.

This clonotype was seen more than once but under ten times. This CDR3 is CASSLEGAGTGVFPQHF. For the CDR3, the DNA is TGTGCCAGCAGCTTAGAAGGTGCGGGGACAGGGGTTTTTCCCCAGCATTTT. This chain joins TRBV7-8 and TRBJ1-5; 10 bases map to TRBD1. Germline trimming cut 1 base from V and 10 bases from J; bases unmatched to any gene: 13. Germline assignment: CDR1 SGHVS and CDR2 FQNEAQ. This CDR3 comprises 17 residues.

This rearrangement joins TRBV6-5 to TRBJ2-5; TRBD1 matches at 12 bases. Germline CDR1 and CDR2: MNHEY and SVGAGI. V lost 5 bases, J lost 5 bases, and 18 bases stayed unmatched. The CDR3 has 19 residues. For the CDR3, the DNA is TGTGCCAGCAGTGTGGGGGACAGGGGGCTTTCATCAACGCCGGAGACCCAGTACTTC. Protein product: CASSVGDRGLSSTPETQYF.

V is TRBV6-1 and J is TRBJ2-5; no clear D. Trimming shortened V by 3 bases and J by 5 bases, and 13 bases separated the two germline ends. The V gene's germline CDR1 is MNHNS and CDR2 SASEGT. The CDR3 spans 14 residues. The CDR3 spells CASSDLGPGETQYF. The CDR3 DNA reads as TGTGCCAGCAGTGATCTTGGGCCTGGGGAGACCCAGTACTTC.

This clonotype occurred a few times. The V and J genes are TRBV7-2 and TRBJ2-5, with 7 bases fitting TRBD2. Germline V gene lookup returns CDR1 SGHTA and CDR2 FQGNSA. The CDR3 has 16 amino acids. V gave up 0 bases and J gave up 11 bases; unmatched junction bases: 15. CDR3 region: CASSLASSGTYNEQYF. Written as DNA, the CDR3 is TGTGCCAGCAGCTTAGCGTCCAGCGGGACCTACAATGAGCAGTACTTC.

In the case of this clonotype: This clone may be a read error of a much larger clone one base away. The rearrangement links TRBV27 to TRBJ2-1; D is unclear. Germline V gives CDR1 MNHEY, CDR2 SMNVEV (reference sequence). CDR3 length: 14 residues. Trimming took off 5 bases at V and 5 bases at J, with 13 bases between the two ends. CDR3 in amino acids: CASSAGPTNNEQFF. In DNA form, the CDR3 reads TGTGCCAGCAGTGCCGGGCCCACTAACAATGAGCAGTTCTTC.